This TCR beta chain came from a study of T cell responses to AZD1222 COVID-19 vaccine. Overall study findings and caveats: Spike-specific TCR breadth rose after two AZD1222 doses, and depth rose as well.

A remark on this clone: Antigen unknown.

Profiling relied on immunoSEQ multiplex PCR, and the TCRdb table lists in-frame clones only, not all of them. The sample records 150,000 to 190,000 clones, around 85% being singletons. Sequencing used peripheral blood, obtained after recovery from COVID-19. The receptor was isolated from an adult who had recovered from COVID-19.

In nucleotides, the CDR3 is TGTGCCAGCAGTGTAGGGGGCAGGGCTGAAGCTTTCTTT. It encodes CASSVGGRAEAFF. J is TRBJ1-1 and V is TRBV7-9, with 7 nucleotides matching TRBD1. With V trimmed by 6 bases and J by 6 bases, 7 bases remained unmatched. This CDR3 region has 13 residues. Germline values: CDR1 SEHNR, CDR2 FQNEAQ (reference sequence).